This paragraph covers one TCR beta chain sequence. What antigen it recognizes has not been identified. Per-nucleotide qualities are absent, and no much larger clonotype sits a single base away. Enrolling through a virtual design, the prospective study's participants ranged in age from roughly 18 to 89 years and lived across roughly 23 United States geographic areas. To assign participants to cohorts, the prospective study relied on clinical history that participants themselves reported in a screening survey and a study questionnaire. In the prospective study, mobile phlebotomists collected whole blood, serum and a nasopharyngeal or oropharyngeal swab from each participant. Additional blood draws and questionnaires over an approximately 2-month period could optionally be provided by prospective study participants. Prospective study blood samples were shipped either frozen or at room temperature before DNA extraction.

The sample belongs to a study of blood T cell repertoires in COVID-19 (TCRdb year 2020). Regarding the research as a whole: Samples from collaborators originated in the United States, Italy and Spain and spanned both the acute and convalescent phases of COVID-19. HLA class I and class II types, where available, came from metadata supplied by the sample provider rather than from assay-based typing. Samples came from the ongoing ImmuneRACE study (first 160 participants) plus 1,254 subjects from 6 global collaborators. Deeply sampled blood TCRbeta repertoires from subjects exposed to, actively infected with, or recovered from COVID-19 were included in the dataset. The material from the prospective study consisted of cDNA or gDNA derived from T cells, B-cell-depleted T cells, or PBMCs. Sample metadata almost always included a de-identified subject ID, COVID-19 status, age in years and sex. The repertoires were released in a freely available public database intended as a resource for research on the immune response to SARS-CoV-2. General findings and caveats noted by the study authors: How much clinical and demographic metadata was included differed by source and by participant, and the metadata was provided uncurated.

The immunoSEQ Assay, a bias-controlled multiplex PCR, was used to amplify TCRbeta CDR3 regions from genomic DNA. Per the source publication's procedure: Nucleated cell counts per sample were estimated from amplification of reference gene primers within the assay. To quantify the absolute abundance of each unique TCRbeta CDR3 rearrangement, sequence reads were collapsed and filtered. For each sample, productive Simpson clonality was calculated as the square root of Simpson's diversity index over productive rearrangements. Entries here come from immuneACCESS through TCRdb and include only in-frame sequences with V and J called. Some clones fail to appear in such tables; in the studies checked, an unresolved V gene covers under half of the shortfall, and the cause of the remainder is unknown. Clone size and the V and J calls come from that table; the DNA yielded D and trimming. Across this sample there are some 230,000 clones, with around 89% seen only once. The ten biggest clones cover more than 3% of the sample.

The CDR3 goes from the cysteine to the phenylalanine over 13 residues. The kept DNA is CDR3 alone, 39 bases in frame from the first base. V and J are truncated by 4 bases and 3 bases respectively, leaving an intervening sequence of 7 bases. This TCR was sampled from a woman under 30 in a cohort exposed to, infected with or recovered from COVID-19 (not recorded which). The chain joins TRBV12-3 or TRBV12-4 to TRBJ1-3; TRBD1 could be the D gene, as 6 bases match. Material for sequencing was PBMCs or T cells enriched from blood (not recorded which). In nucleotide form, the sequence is TGTGCCAGCAGTTCAGGGGTTGGAAACACCATATATTTT. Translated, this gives CASSSGVGNTIYF.